The 21 T cell receptor beta chains reported below all come from one sample, sequenced in a study of blood T cell repertoires in COVID-19. The protocol was immunoSEQ multiplex PCR, while the TCRdb copy is restricted to in-frame clones and leaves out a portion. The repertoire includes over 65,000 clones, more than 75% of them detected once, and roughly 1.2% sits in the top ten. Specimen: peripheral blood. The receptors here all came from a woman between 55 and 75 years old with acute or convalescent COVID-19.

The V gene is TRBV5-1, the J gene TRBJ2-5; no reliable D call. Trimming took off 2 bases at V and 0 bases at J, with 11 bases between the two ends. Per the germline V gene, CDR1 is SGHRS and CDR2 is YFSETQ. This CDR3 region has 15 residues. CDR3 region: CASSLGAQYQETQYF. Written as DNA, the CDR3 is TGCGCCAGCAGCTTAGGAGCTCAGTACCAAGAGACCCAGTACTTC.

The gene calls are TRBV5-1 and TRBJ2-5, with 9 bases that match TRBD2. The junction had 7 bases not matched to a gene; V was cut back by 7 bases and J by 3 bases. This CDR3 comprises 14 residues. The germline V gene has CDR1 SGHRS and CDR2 YFSETQ. CDR3 DNA: TGCGCCAGCCGACCGGGACTAGCAAAAGAGACCCAGTACTTC. Protein: CASRPGLAKETQYF.

The chain couples TRBV29-1 to TRBJ1-4, with TRBD1 matching 7 bases. CDR3 size: 14 residues. Germline V gene lookup returns CDR1 SQVTM and CDR2 ANQGSEA. Germline trimming cut 6 bases from V and 3 bases from J; bases unmatched to any gene: 7. The CDR3 protein is CSVGTQGANEKLFF. The CDR3 coding sequence is TGCAGCGTCGGAACGCAGGGGGCTAATGAAAAACTGTTTTTT.

This sequence joins TRBV4-2 and TRBJ2-3, with a tentative D call TRBD2 (6 bases). This CDR3 has 15 residues. V lost 1 base and J lost 4, with 12 bases in between. Germline-derived CDR1 and CDR2 are LGHNA and YNFKEQ. CDR3 bases: TGTGCCAGCAGCCAAGGGAGCGGGTTGGCAGATACGCAGTATTTT. This translates into CASSQGSGLADTQYF.

The genes are TRBV12-5 and TRBJ2-1, with unresolved D. V lost 1 base and J lost 0, with 19 bases in between. This CDR3 is 19 amino acids long. CDR1 is LGHNT and CDR2 is FRNRAP in the germline V gene. This chain's CDR3 is CASGLAITGGPSSYNEQFF. The CDR3 bases are TGTGCTAGTGGTTTGGCTATAACCGGTGGGCCAAGCTCCTACAATGAGCAGTTCTTC.

This chain links TRBV7-9 with TRBJ2-2, with TRBD2 identical over 7 bases. This CDR3 contains 16 residues. Per the germline V gene, CDR1 is SEHNR and CDR2 is FQNEAQ (reference sequence). V lost 5 bases, J lost 1 base, and 7 bases stayed unmatched. The CDR3 region has the DNA TGTGCCAGCAGCGACCGAGCGGGACTGAACACCGGGGAGCTGTTTTTT. It codes for CASSDRAGLNTGELFF.

The chain recombines TRBV19 with TRBJ1-1; no clear D gene. V was pared by 4 bases and J by 1 base, with 10 bases between. Germline V gene sequence: CDR1 LNHDA, CDR2 SQIVND (reference sequence). The CDR3 contains 14 residues. CDR3 nucleotides: TGTGCCAGTAGTAAACAGCCGGAGAACACTGAAGCTTTCTTT. As protein: CASSKQPENTEAFF.

J is TRBJ1-6 and V is TRBV30; 9 bases agree with TRBD1. The CDR3 is made up of 13 amino acids. V gave up 4 bases and J gave up 8 bases; unmatched junction bases: 3. Germline assignment: CDR1 GTSNPN and CDR2 SVGIG (reference sequence). The CDR3 loop reads CAWNRGQHSPLHF. In DNA form, the CDR3 reads TGTGCCTGGAACAGGGGGCAACATTCACCCCTCCACTTT.

The V gene is TRBV6-6, the J gene TRBJ2-2; D call uncertain. With 2 bases removed from V and 4 bases from J, the gap between germline ends came to 8 bases. There are 14 residues in the CDR3. CDR1 is MNHNY and CDR2 is SVGAGI in the germline V gene (reference sequence). DNA for the CDR3: TGTGCCAGCAGTTACGGCACAGTCACCGGGGAGCTGTTTTTT. Translated: CASSYGTVTGELFF.

There are a few counts of this clone. CDR3 loop: CASSLEQGSNYGYTF. The CDR3 nucleotides read TGTGCCAGCAGCCTCGAACAGGGCTCTAACTATGGCTACACCTTC. The J gene is TRBJ1-2, the V gene TRBV6-5, with D maybe TRBD1 (6 bases). The CDR3 has 15 amino acids. Trimming took 6 bases from V and 0 from J, leaving 14 bases between them. Germline CDR1 reads MNHEY; CDR2 reads SVGAGI.

This sequence joins TRBV2 and TRBJ1-2; 11 nucleotides match TRBD1. The germline gives CDR1 SNHLY, CDR2 FYNNEI. V dropped 7 bases and J dropped 4; count of bases not matched to a gene: 8. The CDR3 is 15 amino acids. DNA of the CDR3: TGTGCCAGCAATCATGCCGGGACAGGGGGCTATGGCTACACCTTC. This translates into CASNHAGTGGYGYTF. Full variable domain (remainder filled in from reference TRBV2 and TRBJ1-2): EPEVTQTPSHQVTQMGQEVILRCVPISNHLYFYWYRQILGQKVEFLVSFYNNEISEKSEIFDDQFSVERPDGSNFTLKIRSTKLEDSAMYFCASNHAGTGGYGYTFGSGTRLTVV.

The V call is TRBV7-9, the J call TRBJ2-3; 8 bases line up with TRBD2. This CDR3 region has 16 residues. Germline CDR1 and CDR2: SEHNR and FQNEAQ (reference sequence). The V segment lost 6 bases and the J segment 1 base; nucleotides outside the gene matches: 9. The CDR3 DNA follows: TGTGCCAGCAGACCTACCTCGCGGGGGGGCACAGATACGCAGTATTTT. It encodes CASRPTSRGGTDTQYF.

The chain carries TRBV19 and TRBJ1-2, with D possibly TRBD1 on 6 matching bases. CDR1 and CDR2 (germline): LNHDA, SQIVND (reference sequence). The CDR3 covers 14 residues. V was clipped by 10 bases and J by 4 bases, with 19 bases between them. The CDR3 sequence is CATQMGASSYGYTF. The CDR3 DNA reads TGTGCCACCCAGATGGGGGCCTCCTCCTATGGCTACACCTTC.

The chain carries TRBV18 and TRBJ1-1, with 8 bases matching TRBD1. J gave up 5 bases and V 6 bases, and 8 bases lay outside the gene matches. The CDR3 covers 14 residues. Germline values: CDR1 KGHSH, CDR2 LQKENI. In DNA, the CDR3 is TGTGCCAGCTCTCCTGGGACAGGTCGGACTGAAGCTTTCTTT. Translating it yields CASSPGTGRTEAFF.

The chain recombines TRBV10-3 with TRBJ1-1, with D uncertain. CDR3 length: 13 residues. Germline V gives CDR1 ENHRY, CDR2 SYGVKD. Trimming shortened V by 3 bases and J by 11 bases, and 16 bases separated the two germline ends. In DNA form, the CDR3 reads TGTGCCATCAGTGATGGTCAAGTGAGCGAGGCTTTCTTT. This codes for CAISDGQVSEAFF.

The chain joins TRBV28 to TRBJ2-1; 7 bases map to TRBD1. Per the germline V gene, CDR1 is MDHEN and CDR2 is SYDVKM. The CDR3 has 16 amino acids. The ends lost 6 bases at V and 1 base at J; junction bases unmatched: 9. The CDR3 protein is CASSSPGGTSYNEQFF. The CDR3 region has the DNA TGTGCCAGCAGCAGCCCAGGGGGTACTTCCTACAATGAGCAGTTCTTC.

This clone was detected only once. This chain joins TRBV7-2 and TRBJ2-1, with TRBD2 identical over 10 bases. Per germline, CDR1 SGHTA and CDR2 FQGNSA. The CDR3 spans 14 residues. Trimming took 3 bases from V and 5 from J; bases not matched to a gene: 1. As DNA, the CDR3 is TGTGCCAGCAGCTTTAGCGGGGGGAACAATGAGCAGTTCTTC. Protein sequence: CASSFSGGNNEQFF.

CDR3 sequence reads: CASARAYDTEAFF. The CDR3, as DNA: TGTGCCAGCGCCAGGGCTTACGACACTGAAGCTTTCTTT. The chain uses TRBV6-5 and TRBJ1-1; TRBD1 might be the D (5 bases). V lost 8 bases and J lost 3, with 13 bases in between. This CDR3 region has 13 residues. Germline V gene data show CDR1 as MNHEY and CDR2 as SVGAGI.

The chain recombines TRBV2 with TRBJ2-2, with 7 bases matching TRBD2. V lost 6 bases and J lost 0; bases outside the gene matches: 4. This CDR3 spans 15 amino acids. CDR1 and CDR2 from the germline V gene are SNHLY and FYNNEI. The CDR3 bases are TGTGCCAGCAGAGACAGCGGGGCGAACACCGGGGAGCTGTTTTTT. It encodes CASRDSGANTGELFF.

This clone was recorded once. The V call is TRBV5-4, the J call TRBJ1-6; D call uncertain. V was trimmed by 2 bases and J by 8 bases, leaving 11 bases between them. Germline CDR1 and CDR2: SGHNT and YYREEE (reference sequence). This CDR3 spans 14 amino acids. The CDR3 bases are TGTGCCAGCAGCTTTTCTAGATGGGATTCACCCCTCCACTTT. Translated, it gives CASSFSRWDSPLHF.

CDR3 sequence: CSVEGGTGGAGNEQFF. DNA for the CDR3: TGCAGCGTTGAAGGGGGGACAGGGGGCGCTGGGAATGAGCAGTTCTTC. The chain recombines TRBV29-1 with TRBJ2-1; 12 nucleotides match TRBD1. The CDR3 has 16 amino acids. CDR1 SQVTM and CDR2 ANQGSEA come from the germline V gene. Trimming removed 1 base from V and 7 bases from J; junction bases left unmatched: 8.